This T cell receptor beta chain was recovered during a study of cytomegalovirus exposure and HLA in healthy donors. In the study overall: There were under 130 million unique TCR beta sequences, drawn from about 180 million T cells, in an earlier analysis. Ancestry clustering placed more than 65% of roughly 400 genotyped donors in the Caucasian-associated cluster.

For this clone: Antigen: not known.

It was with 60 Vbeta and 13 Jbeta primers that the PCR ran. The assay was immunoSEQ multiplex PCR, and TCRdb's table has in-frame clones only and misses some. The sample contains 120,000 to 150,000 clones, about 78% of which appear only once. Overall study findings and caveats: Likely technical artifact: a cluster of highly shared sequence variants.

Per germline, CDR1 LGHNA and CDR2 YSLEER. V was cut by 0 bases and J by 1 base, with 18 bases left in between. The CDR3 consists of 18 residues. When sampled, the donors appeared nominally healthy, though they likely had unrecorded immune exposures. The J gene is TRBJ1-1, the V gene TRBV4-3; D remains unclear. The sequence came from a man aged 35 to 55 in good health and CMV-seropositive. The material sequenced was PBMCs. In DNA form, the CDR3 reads TGCGCCAGCAGCCAAGATCGGGGTAACCGGGTCCCGAACACTGAAGCTTTCTTT. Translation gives CASSQDRGNRVPNTEAFF.